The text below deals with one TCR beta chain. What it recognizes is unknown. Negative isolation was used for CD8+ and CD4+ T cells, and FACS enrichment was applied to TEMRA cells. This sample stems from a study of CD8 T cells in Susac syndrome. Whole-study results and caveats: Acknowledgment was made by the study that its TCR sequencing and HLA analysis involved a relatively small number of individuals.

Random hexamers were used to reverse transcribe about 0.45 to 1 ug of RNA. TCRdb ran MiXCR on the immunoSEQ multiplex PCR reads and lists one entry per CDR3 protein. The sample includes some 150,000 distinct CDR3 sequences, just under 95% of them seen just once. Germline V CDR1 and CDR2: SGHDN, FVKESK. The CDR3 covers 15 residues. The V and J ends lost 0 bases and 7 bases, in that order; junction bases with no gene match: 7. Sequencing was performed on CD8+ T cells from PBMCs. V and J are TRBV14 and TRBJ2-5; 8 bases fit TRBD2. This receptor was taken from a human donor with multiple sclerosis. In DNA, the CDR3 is TGTGCCAGCAGCCAAGATGAAACGGGGGGGTGGACCCAGTACTTC. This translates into CASSQDETGGWTQYF. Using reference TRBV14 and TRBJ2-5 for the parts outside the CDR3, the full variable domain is EAGVTQFPSHSVIEKGQTVTLRCDPISGHDNLYWYRRVMGKEIKFLLHFVKESKQDESGMPNNRFLAERTGGTYSTLKVQPAELEDSGVYFCASSQDETGGWTQYFGPGTRLLVL.